A selection of T cell receptor beta chains follows, all from one sample in a study of blood T cell repertoires in COVID-19. Produced via immunoSEQ multiplex PCR; TCRdb's table is partial and in-frame only. The sample has under 200,000 clones, around three quarters seen once; the top ten hold approximately 6.2%. Sequencing input: peripheral blood. The receptors were sampled from a man in his 70s with active or convalescent COVID-19. Each CDR3 is given with its conserved first and last residue. Fields, in order: V gene, clone size, D gene, J gene, CDR3 DNA, CDR3 protein. D genes are given only for firm matches. Clone size, where shown, is once, few, many, or a class for clones that have expanded.

V gene: TRBV2; clone size: once; D gene: TRBD2; J gene: TRBJ2-1; CDR3 DNA: TGTGCCAGCAGTCGGTCTAGCGGGAGTGGCAATGAGCAGTTCTTC; CDR3 protein: CASSRSSGSGNEQFF
V gene: TRBV2; clone size: -; D gene: TRBD1; J gene: TRBJ2-2; CDR3 DNA: TGTGCCAGTACCCGACAGGGTGTGAGCACCGGGGAGCTGTTTTTT; CDR3 protein: CASTRQGVSTGELFF
V gene: TRBV14; clone size: -; D gene: -; J gene: TRBJ1-1; CDR3 DNA: TGTGCCAGCAGCCCCCATGGCAGGGGATTCCATGATGACACTGAAGCTTTCTTT; CDR3 protein: CASSPHGRGFHDDTEAFF
V gene: TRBV7-2; clone size: -; D gene: -; J gene: TRBJ2-7; CDR3 DNA: TGTGCCAGCAGCTCAGGGTTTGGATCCTCCTACGAGCAGTACTTC; CDR3 protein: CASSSGFGSSYEQYF
V gene: TRBV29-1; clone size: -; D gene: TRBD2; J gene: TRBJ2-7; CDR3 DNA: TGCAGCGTTGACTCTAGCGGATACGAGCAGTACTTC; CDR3 protein: CSVDSSGYEQYF
V gene: TRBV7-6; clone size: -; D gene: -; J gene: TRBJ2-1; CDR3 DNA: TGTGCCAGCAGCCGCCCGATGCCGGGAAATGAGCAGTTCTTC; CDR3 protein: CASSRPMPGNEQFF
V gene: TRBV19; clone size: -; D gene: -; J gene: TRBJ1-4; CDR3 DNA: TGTGCCAGTTCTCCCCTGGGGGGGGCCCCGGATGAAAAACTGTTTTTT; CDR3 protein: CASSPLGGAPDEKLFF
V gene: TRBV6-5; clone size: -; D gene: TRBD1; J gene: TRBJ1-2; CDR3 DNA: TGTGCCAGCAGGCGGGACAGGGCTAACTATGGCTACACCTTC; CDR3 protein: CASRRDRANYGYTF
V gene: TRBV30; clone size: -; D gene: -; J gene: TRBJ1-2; CDR3 DNA: TGTGCCTGGACAGGGGTCTATGGCTACACCTTC; CDR3 protein: CAWTGVYGYTF
V gene: TRBV5-1; clone size: -; D gene: TRBD1; J gene: TRBJ1-5; CDR3 DNA: TGCGCCAGCAGCTGGGGGACAGAAGATAGCAATCAGCCCCAGCATTTT; CDR3 protein: CASSWGTEDSNQPQHF
V gene: TRBV5-1; clone size: few; D gene: -; J gene: TRBJ2-1; CDR3 DNA: TGCGCCAGCAGCTCACTATCCCTCACCCCGGGCTCCTACAATGAGCAGTTCTTC; CDR3 protein: CASSSLSLTPGSYNEQFF
V gene: TRBV4-2; clone size: -; D gene: TRBD1; J gene: TRBJ1-4; CDR3 DNA: TGTGCCAGCAGCCGACCCCGGACAGGAGGGGATGAAAAACTGTTTTTT; CDR3 protein: CASSRPRTGGDEKLFF
V gene: TRBV9; clone size: -; D gene: TRBD2; J gene: TRBJ2-2; CDR3 DNA: TGTGCCAGCAGCGTAGGGACGGGGGGGCCCACCGGGGAGCTGTTTTTT; CDR3 protein: CASSVGTGGPTGELFF
V gene: TRBV3-1/TRBV3-2; clone size: -; D gene: TRBD2; J gene: TRBJ2-1; CDR3 DNA: TGTGCCAGCAGCCAGCCCGAGACTAGCGGGAGCAATGAGCAGTTCTTC; CDR3 protein: CASSQPETSGSNEQFF
V gene: TRBV7-2; clone size: -; D gene: -; J gene: TRBJ1-1; CDR3 DNA: TGTGCCAGCAGCAACCGGGACTTGAACACTGAAGCTTTCTTT; CDR3 protein: CASSNRDLNTEAFF
V gene: TRBV12-3/TRBV12-4; clone size: -; D gene: -; J gene: TRBJ1-1; CDR3 DNA: TGTGCCAGCACCCTAATAGGAGTCACTGAAGCTTTCTTT; CDR3 protein: CASTLIGVTEAFF
V gene: TRBV5-1; clone size: -; D gene: -; J gene: TRBJ2-2; CDR3 DNA: TGCGCCAGCAGCTTGGCGTTGTTGGGGCCCGGGGAGCTGTTTTTT; CDR3 protein: CASSLALLGPGELFF
V gene: TRBV7-8; clone size: once; D gene: -; J gene: TRBJ1-1; CDR3 DNA: TGTGCCAGCAGCCCCGTCAGGCCTGAAGCTTTCTTT; CDR3 protein: CASSPVRPEAFF
V gene: TRBV11-2; clone size: once; D gene: TRBD1; J gene: TRBJ2-7; CDR3 DNA: TGTGCCAGCAGCTTAGATTACAGGGGCCCCTACGAGCAGTACTTC; CDR3 protein: CASSLDYRGPYEQYF
V gene: TRBV19; clone size: once; D gene: -; J gene: TRBJ1-1; CDR3 DNA: TGTGCCAGTAGTATCACAGGGTATAGCACTGAAGCTTTCTTT; CDR3 protein: CASSITGYSTEAFF
V gene: TRBV21-1; clone size: -; D gene: -; J gene: TRBJ1-2; CDR3 DNA: TGTGCCAGCAGCAAAGCGCTGATTGTAAGGGAGGGGTATGGCTACACCTTC; CDR3 protein: CASSKALIVREGYGYTF
V gene: TRBV9; clone size: -; D gene: -; J gene: TRBJ2-2; CDR3 DNA: TGTGCCAGCAGCTTCCTCGGCGGCGGGGAGCTGTTTTTT; CDR3 protein: CASSFLGGGELFF
V gene: TRBV2; clone size: -; D gene: TRBD1; J gene: TRBJ1-4; CDR3 DNA: TGTGCCAGCAGCAAACAGGGGGCTGATGAAAAACTGTTTTTT; CDR3 protein: CASSKQGADEKLFF
V gene: TRBV7-8; clone size: -; D gene: TRBD1; J gene: TRBJ1-4; CDR3 DNA: TGTGCCAGCAGCCGCACAGGGGGCGAAAAACTGTTTTTT; CDR3 protein: CASSRTGGEKLFF
V gene: TRBV6-2/TRBV6-3; clone size: -; D gene: -; J gene: TRBJ1-1; CDR3 DNA: TGTGCCAGCAGTTATTGGGGAAGCGGCACTGAAGCTTTCTTT; CDR3 protein: CASSYWGSGTEAFF
V gene: TRBV10-2; clone size: -; D gene: TRBD1; J gene: TRBJ2-1; CDR3 DNA: TGCGCCAGCAGCCCCGGACAGGGGGCGCGCTATGAGCAGTTCTTC; CDR3 protein: CASSPGQGARYEQFF
V gene: TRBV9; clone size: -; D gene: TRBD2; J gene: TRBJ2-3; CDR3 DNA: TGTGCCAGCAGCGTAGATAGCGGGGGGGCCGGAGATACGCAGTATTTT; CDR3 protein: CASSVDSGGAGDTQYF
V gene: TRBV5-6; clone size: few; D gene: -; J gene: TRBJ1-1; CDR3 DNA: TGTGCCAGCAGCTCGCCCCCCGCAGGGCCCGAAGCTTTCTTT; CDR3 protein: CASSSPPAGPEAFF
V gene: TRBV19; clone size: -; D gene: -; J gene: TRBJ1-5; CDR3 DNA: TGTGCCAGTGGACCACAGAGCGGACAGCCCCAGCATTTT; CDR3 protein: CASGPQSGQPQHF
V gene: TRBV2; clone size: -; D gene: -; J gene: TRBJ2-2; CDR3 DNA: TGTGCCAGCAGCAGGGTTTTAAGGTCCGGGGAGCTGTTTTTT; CDR3 protein: CASSRVLRSGELFF
V gene: TRBV5-8; clone size: -; D gene: -; J gene: TRBJ2-1; CDR3 DNA: TGTGCCAGCAGCTTGGTTGGTGGGAGAAGGAATGAGCAGTTCTTC; CDR3 protein: CASSLVGGRRNEQFF
V gene: TRBV10-3; clone size: -; D gene: TRBD2; J gene: TRBJ2-3; CDR3 DNA: TGTGCCATCAGCGGACTAGCGGGGGGCCCCGATTTGACAGATACGCAGTATTTT; CDR3 protein: CAISGLAGGPDLTDTQYF
V gene: TRBV30; clone size: -; D gene: -; J gene: TRBJ1-5; CDR3 DNA: TGTGCCTGGAGTATGAGTCACGATCAGCCCCAGCATTTT; CDR3 protein: CAWSMSHDQPQHF
V gene: TRBV5-1; clone size: -; D gene: TRBD1; J gene: TRBJ1-4; CDR3 DNA: TGCGCCAGCAGCCAGGACAGGGCAAATGAAAAACTGTTTTTT; CDR3 protein: CASSQDRANEKLFF
V gene: TRBV12-3/TRBV12-4; clone size: many; D gene: TRBD2; J gene: TRBJ2-2; CDR3 DNA: TGTGCCAGCAGCCACTCGGGGGGCGGGGAGCTGTTTTTT; CDR3 protein: CASSHSGGGELFF
V gene: TRBV19; clone size: few; D gene: -; J gene: TRBJ2-2; CDR3 DNA: TGTGCCAGTAGCCCTTCGACCGGGGAGCTGTTTTTT; CDR3 protein: CASSPSTGELFF
V gene: TRBV6-5; clone size: -; D gene: TRBD1; J gene: TRBJ2-7; CDR3 DNA: TGTGCCAGCAGCCGGGACAGTGTTTTATACGAGCAGTACTTC; CDR3 protein: CASSRDSVLYEQYF
V gene: TRBV11-2; clone size: -; D gene: -; J gene: TRBJ1-6; CDR3 DNA: TGTGCCAGCAGCCCCCGAAGGGGGGAGGGAAACTCACCCCTCCACTTT; CDR3 protein: CASSPRRGEGNSPLHF
V gene: TRBV6-5; clone size: -; D gene: -; J gene: TRBJ1-1; CDR3 DNA: TGTGCCAGCAGTTACTTATGGAGGATGAACACTGAAGCTTTCTTT; CDR3 protein: CASSYLWRMNTEAFF
V gene: TRBV13; clone size: -; D gene: -; J gene: TRBJ2-7; CDR3 DNA: TGTGCCAGCAGCACCCAGGGGGGAGCGTACGAGCAGTACTTC; CDR3 protein: CASSTQGGAYEQYF
V gene: TRBV5-8; clone size: -; D gene: -; J gene: TRBJ2-1; CDR3 DNA: TGTGCCAGCAGCTCTTGGACAGCCAATGAGCAGTTCTTC; CDR3 protein: CASSSWTANEQFF
V gene: TRBV10-3; clone size: -; D gene: -; J gene: TRBJ1-2; CDR3 DNA: TGTGCCATCAGGGGTGTGATGGCGGAAAACTATGGCTACACCTTC; CDR3 protein: CAIRGVMAENYGYTF
V gene: TRBV5-1; clone size: -; D gene: -; J gene: TRBJ2-1; CDR3 DNA: TGCGCCAGCAGCTTGGTTGGTAGCGGAAGCAATTTCTACAATGAGCAGTTCTTC; CDR3 protein: CASSLVGSGSNFYNEQFF
V gene: TRBV5-6; clone size: once; D gene: TRBD1; J gene: TRBJ1-2; CDR3 DNA: TGTGCCAGCAGCCACGACAGGGTGGGTGGCTACACCTTC; CDR3 protein: CASSHDRVGGYTF
V gene: TRBV9; clone size: few; D gene: -; J gene: TRBJ2-7; CDR3 DNA: TGTGCCAGCAGCGTAGCTCCCATCGACAGCCGATCTCCCTACGAGCAGTACTTC; CDR3 protein: CASSVAPIDSRSPYEQYF
V gene: TRBV5-4; clone size: -; D gene: TRBD1; J gene: TRBJ2-7; CDR3 DNA: TGTGCCAGCAGCCCGGGACAGAGCTACGAGCAGTACTTC; CDR3 protein: CASSPGQSYEQYF
V gene: TRBV15; clone size: -; D gene: TRBD2; J gene: TRBJ2-1; CDR3 DNA: TGTGCCACCAGCAGACGGGGACTAGCGGGCTATGAGCAGTTCTTC; CDR3 protein: CATSRRGLAGYEQFF